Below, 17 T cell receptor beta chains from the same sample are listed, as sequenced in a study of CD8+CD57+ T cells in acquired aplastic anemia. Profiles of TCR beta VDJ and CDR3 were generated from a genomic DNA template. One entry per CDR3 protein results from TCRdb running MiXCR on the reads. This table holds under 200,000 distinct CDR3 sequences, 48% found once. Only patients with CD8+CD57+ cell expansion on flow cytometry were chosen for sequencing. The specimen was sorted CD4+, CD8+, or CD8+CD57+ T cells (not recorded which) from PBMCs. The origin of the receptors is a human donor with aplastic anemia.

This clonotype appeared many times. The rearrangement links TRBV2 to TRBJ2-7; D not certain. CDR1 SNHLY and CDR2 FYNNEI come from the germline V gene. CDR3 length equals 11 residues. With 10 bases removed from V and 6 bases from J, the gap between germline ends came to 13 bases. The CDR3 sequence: CATRAVGEQYF. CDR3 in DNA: TGTGCCACCCGGGCGGTAGGCGAGCAGTACTTC.

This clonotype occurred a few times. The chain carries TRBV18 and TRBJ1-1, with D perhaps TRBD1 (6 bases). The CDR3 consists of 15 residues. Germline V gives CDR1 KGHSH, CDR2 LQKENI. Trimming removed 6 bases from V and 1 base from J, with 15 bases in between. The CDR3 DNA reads TGTGCCAGCTCCCCAGGCAGGGGAGGGAACACTGAAGCTTTCTTT. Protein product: CASSPGRGGNTEAFF.

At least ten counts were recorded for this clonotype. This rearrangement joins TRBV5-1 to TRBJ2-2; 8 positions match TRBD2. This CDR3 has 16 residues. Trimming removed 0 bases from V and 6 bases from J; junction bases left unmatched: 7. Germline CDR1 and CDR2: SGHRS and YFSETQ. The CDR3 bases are TGCGCCAGCAGCTTGGCCAAGACTAGCGACGCCGGGGAGCTGTTTTTT. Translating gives CASSLAKTSDAGELFF.

The CDR3 sequence: CSARGFRLGYEQYF. CDR3 bases: TGCAGTGCTAGAGGGTTCAGGCTAGGGTACGAGCAGTACTTC. This chain connects TRBV20-1 to TRBJ2-7; D call uncertain. Trimming cost V 1 base and J 4 bases, with 14 bases left between them. The V gene's germline CDR1 is DFQATT and CDR2 SNEGSKA (reference sequence). This CDR3 has 14 amino acids.

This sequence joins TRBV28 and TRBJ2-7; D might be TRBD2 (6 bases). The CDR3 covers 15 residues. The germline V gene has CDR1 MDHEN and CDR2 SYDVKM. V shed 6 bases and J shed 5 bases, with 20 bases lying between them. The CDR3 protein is CASSNGDFLLHEQYF. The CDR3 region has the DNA TGTGCCAGCAGCAATGGGGACTTTCTTTTGCACGAGCAGTACTTC.

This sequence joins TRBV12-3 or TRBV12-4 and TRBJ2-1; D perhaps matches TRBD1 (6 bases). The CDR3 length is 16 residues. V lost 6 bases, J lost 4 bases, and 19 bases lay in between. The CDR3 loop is CASRPSWGTPYNEQFF. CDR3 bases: TGTGCCAGCAGACCCAGTTGGGGGACACCGTACAATGAGCAGTTCTTC.

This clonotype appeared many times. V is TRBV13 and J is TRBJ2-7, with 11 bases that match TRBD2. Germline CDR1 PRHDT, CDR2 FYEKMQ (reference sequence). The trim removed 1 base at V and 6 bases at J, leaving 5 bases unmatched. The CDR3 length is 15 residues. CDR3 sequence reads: CASSLDLAGGSEQYF. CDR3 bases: TGTGCCAGCAGCTTAGATCTAGCGGGAGGATCCGAGCAGTACTTC.

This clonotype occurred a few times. For the CDR3, the DNA is TGTGCCAGCAGTTTGAGGGGGCTAACCTACGAGCAGTACTTC. Translation gives CASSLRGLTYEQYF. The chain links TRBV27 to TRBJ2-7; 7 nucleotides align to TRBD1. The germline gives CDR1 MNHEY, CDR2 SMNVEV (reference sequence). The junction had 4 bases not matched to a gene; V was cut back by 3 bases and J by 2 bases. The CDR3 consists of 14 residues.

DNA of the CDR3: TGTGCCAGCGGGCGGACAGTCGGGGGGCAGCCCCAGCATTTT. This codes for CASGRTVGGQPQHF. This chain links TRBV2 with TRBJ1-5, with D perhaps matching TRBD1 (6 bases). This CDR3 region has 14 residues. The germline V gene encodes CDR1 SNHLY and CDR2 FYNNEI. V dropped 8 bases and J dropped 7 bases, with 18 bases sitting between them.

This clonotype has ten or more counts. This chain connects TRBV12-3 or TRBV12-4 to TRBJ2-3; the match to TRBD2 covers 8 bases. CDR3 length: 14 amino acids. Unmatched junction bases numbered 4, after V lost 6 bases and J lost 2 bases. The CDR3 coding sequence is TGTGCCAGCAGCAAAGCGGGGGTCACAGATACGCAGTATTTT. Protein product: CASSKAGVTDTQYF.

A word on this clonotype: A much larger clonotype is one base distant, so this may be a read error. The CDR3 DNA sequence: TGTGCCAGCAGCCTAGTTGCGGAGGGCGGGGAGCTGTTTTTT. Translated: CASSLVAEGGELFF. J is TRBJ2-2 and V is TRBV9, with D maybe TRBD2 (6 bases). CDR1 and CDR2 (germline): SGDLS, YYNGEE. The CDR3 sequence is 14 residues long. The ends were cut back, 4 bases at V and 7 bases at J, with 14 bases in the middle.

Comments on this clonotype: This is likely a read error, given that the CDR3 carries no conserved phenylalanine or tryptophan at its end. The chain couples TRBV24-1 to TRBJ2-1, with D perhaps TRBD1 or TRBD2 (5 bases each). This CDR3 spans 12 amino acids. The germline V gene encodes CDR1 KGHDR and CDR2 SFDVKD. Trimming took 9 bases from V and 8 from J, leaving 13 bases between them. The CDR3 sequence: CATADSGDEQFL. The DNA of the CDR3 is TGTGCCACCGCCGACAGCGGCGATGAGCAGTTCCTC.

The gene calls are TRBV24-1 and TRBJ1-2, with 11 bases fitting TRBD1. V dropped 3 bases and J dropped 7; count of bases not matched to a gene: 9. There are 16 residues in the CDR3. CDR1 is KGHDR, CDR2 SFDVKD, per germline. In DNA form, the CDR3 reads TGTGCCACCAGTGATGCGCGGACAGGGGGCGGTGGTGGCTACACCTTC. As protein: CATSDARTGGGGGYTF.

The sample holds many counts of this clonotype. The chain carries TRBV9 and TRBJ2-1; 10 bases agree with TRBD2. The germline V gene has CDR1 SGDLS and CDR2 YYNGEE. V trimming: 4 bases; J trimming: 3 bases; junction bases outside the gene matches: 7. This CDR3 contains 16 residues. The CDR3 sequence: CASSTQRGGRYNEQFF. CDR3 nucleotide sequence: TGTGCCAGCAGCACCCAGCGGGGGGGGCGCTACAATGAGCAGTTCTTC.

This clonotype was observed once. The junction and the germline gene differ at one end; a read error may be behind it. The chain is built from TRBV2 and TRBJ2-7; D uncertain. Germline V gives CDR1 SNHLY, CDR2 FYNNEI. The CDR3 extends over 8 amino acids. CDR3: CASSVTNF. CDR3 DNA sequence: TGTGCCAGCAGTGTCACGAACTTC.

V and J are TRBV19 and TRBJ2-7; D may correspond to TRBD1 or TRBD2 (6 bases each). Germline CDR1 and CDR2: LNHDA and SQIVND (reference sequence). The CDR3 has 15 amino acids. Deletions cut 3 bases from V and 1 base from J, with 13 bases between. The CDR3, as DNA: TGTGCCAGTAGTATCGGGGGCGGGCGATCCTACGAGCAGTACTTC. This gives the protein CASSIGGGRSYEQYF.

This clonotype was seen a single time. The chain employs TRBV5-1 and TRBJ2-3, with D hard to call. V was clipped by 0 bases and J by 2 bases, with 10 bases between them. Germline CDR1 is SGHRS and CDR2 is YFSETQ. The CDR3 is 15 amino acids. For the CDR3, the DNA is TGCGCCAGCAGCTTGGATCTCACCAACACAGATACGCAGTATTTT. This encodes CASSLDLTNTDTQYF. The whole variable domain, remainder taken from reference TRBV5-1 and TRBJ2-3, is KAGVTQTPRYLIKTRGQQVTLSCSPISGHRSVSWYQQTPGQGLQFLFEYFSETQRNKGNFPGRFSGRQFSNSRSEMNVSTLELGDSALYLCASSLDLTNTDTQYFGPGTRLTVL.